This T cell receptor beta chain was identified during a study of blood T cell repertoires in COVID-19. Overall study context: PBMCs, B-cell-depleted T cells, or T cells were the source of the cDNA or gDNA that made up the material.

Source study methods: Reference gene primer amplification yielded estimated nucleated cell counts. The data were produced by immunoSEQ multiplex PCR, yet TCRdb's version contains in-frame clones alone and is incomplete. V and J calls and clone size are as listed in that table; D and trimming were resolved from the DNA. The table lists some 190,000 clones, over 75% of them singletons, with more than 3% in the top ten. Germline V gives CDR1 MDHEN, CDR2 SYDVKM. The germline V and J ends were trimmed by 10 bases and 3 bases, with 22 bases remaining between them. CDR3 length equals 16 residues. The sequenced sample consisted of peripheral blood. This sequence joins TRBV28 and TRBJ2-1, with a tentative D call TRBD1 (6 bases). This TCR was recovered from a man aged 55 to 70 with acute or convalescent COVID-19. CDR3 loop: CAIQSPRRDNYNEQFF. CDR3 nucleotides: TGTGCCATCCAGTCTCCCCGACGGGACAACTACAATGAGCAGTTCTTC. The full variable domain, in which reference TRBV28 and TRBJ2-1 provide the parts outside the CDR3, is DVKVTQSSRYLVKRTGEKVFLECVQDMDHENMFWYRQDPGLGLRLIYFSYDVKMKEKGDIPEGYSVSREKKERFSLILESASTNQTSMYLCAIQSPRRDNYNEQFFGPGTRLTVL.